These 5 T cell receptor beta chains were sequenced from one sample in a study of blood T cell repertoires in COVID-19. Assay: immunoSEQ multiplex PCR; the TCRdb copy retains only in-frame clones and omits some. Found here are about 220,000 clones, 70% to 90% of them singletons; the top ten hold about 2.4%. The sample was peripheral blood. The receptors were gathered from a woman aged 70-85 years with COVID-19, enrolled during active disease.

The rearrangement uses TRBV4-3 and TRBJ1-2, with TRBD1 as a possible D gene (5 bases). V was pared by 5 bases and J by 7 bases, with 11 bases between. Germline V lookup: CDR1 LGHNA, CDR2 YSLEER. The CDR3 runs to 12 residues. CDR3 DNA sequence: TGCGCCAGCAGCGTATCAGGGTTTGGCTACACCTTC. Protein product: CASSVSGFGYTF.

This clone was found a few times. V gene TRBV2 combines with J gene TRBJ1-5; D may be TRBD1 (5 bases). The V gene's germline CDR1 is SNHLY and CDR2 FYNNEI. The CDR3 contains 15 residues. The V end lost 4 bases, the J end lost 6 bases, and 16 bases lay between the germline ends. As DNA, the CDR3 is TGTGCCAGCAGTGCCGACAGTGGGGGGACTCAGCCCCAGCATTTT. This sequence encodes CASSADSGGTQPQHF.

This clone was observed a single time. The chain joins TRBV5-5 to TRBJ2-5; maybe TRBD1 (5 bases). The germline CDR1 and CDR2 sequences are SGHKS and YYEKEE (reference sequence). V lost 2 bases to trimming and J lost 4 bases, with 12 bases between them. The CDR3 is made up of 14 amino acids. Written as DNA, the CDR3 is TGTGCCAGCAGCTTTCTTATCCAGGGAGAGACCCAGTACTTC. It encodes CASSFLIQGETQYF.

This chain connects TRBV6-5 to TRBJ1-1; D ambiguous. V was shortened by 9 bases and J by 4 bases, with 12 bases between the two germline ends. The V gene's germline CDR1 is MNHEY and CDR2 SVGAGI. The CDR3 runs to 12 residues. This chain's CDR3 is CASRRDSTEAFF. CDR3 in DNA: TGTGCCAGTAGGCGCGACTCCACTGAAGCTTTCTTT.

CDR3 sequence (DNA): TGCGCCAGCAGCTTGGCCCCAGGAAGCAATGGAAACACCATATATTTT. As protein: CASSLAPGSNGNTIYF. The rearrangement links TRBV5-1 to TRBJ1-3; D call uncertain. Trimming stripped 0 bases from V and 3 bases from J, with 13 bases between. The CDR3 is made up of 16 amino acids. The germline V gene encodes CDR1 SGHRS and CDR2 YFSETQ.